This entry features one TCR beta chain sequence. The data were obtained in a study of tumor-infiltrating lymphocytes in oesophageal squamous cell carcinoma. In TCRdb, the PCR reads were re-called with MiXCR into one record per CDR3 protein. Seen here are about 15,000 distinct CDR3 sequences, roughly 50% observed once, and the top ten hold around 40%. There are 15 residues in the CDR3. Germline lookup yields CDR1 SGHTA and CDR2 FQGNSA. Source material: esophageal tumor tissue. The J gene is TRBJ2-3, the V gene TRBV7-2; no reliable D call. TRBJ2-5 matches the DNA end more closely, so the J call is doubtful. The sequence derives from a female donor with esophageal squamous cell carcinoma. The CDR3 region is CASSLGKARKETQYF. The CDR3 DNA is TGTGCCAGCAGCTTAGGAAAGGCCCGTAAAGAGACCCAGTACTTC.